This T cell receptor (beta chain) was documented in a study of OX40 agonist ivuxolimab in advanced cancers. The CDR3 extends over 16 amino acids. The junction had 5 bases not matched to a gene; V was cut back by 5 bases and J by 2 bases. Germline lookup yields CDR1 SGHTA and CDR2 FQGTGA. Data came from immunoSEQ multiplex PCR; TCRdb stores just in-frame clones and leaves some out. Among 60,000 or so clones listed, around 90% were seen once. The source of this sequence is an adult with an advanced solid tumor such as melanoma, head and neck, liver or kidney cancer. The sequenced sample was CD4+ or CD8+ T cells sorted from blood, obtained in a trial of the OX40 agonist ivuxolimab. The chain links TRBV7-3 to TRBJ2-2; 10 bases are a match to TRBD1. CDR3 region: CASSRQGALNTGELFF. The CDR3 DNA follows: TGTGCCAGCAGCAGACAGGGGGCCCTCAACACCGGGGAGCTGTTTTTT.